The T cell receptor (beta chain) described here comes from a study of neoadjuvant anti-PD-1 for oral cavity cancer. These newly diagnosed stage II-IVA oral cavity squamous cell carcinoma patients had no prior systemic or radiation treatment. Analysis of PBMCs was direct, with no culture step. Turning to this clone: Its antigen is as yet unknown.

The CDR3 runs to 15 residues. Germline lookup yields CDR1 SGHTA and CDR2 FQGNSA. V lost 2 bases to trimming and J lost 6 bases, with 11 bases between them. Overall study findings and caveats: Higher pretreatment Treg/Th17 ratios tracked higher pretreatment blood clonality. Only three patients per response group were TCR-analyzed; validation needed.

The method was immunoSEQ multiplex PCR; TCRdb's version includes in-frame clones alone and lacks a portion of them. The sample holds about 7,000 clones, 60% to 80% seen once. The V and J genes are TRBV7-2 and TRBJ1-6, with a weak D call TRBD1 (5 bases). This sample comprised PBMCs, obtained before nivolumab (anti-PD-1) treatment. The sequence was collected from a person aged 35-79 years with oral cavity squamous cell carcinoma. CDR3 sequence reads: CASSLWGSSNSPLHF. CDR3 bases: TGTGCCAGCAGCTTATGGGGGTCTTCTAATTCACCCCTCCACTTT. The full variable domain, with the rest looked up from reference TRBV7-2 and TRBJ1-6, is GAGVSQSPSNKVTEKGKDVELRCDPISGHTALYWYRQSLGQGLEFLIYFQGNSAPDKSGLPSDRFSAERTGGSVSTLTIQRTQQEDSAVYLCASSLWGSSNSPLHFGNGTRLTVT.